This TCR beta chain was profiled in a study of T-cell memory formation after mild COVID-19. V was cut by 1 base and J by 6 bases, with 9 bases left in between. CDR1 is SGHTA and CDR2 is FQGTGA in the germline V gene. The CDR3 is 13 residues long. As to this clonotype: Antigen specificity is unknown.

TCRdb ran MiXCR on the 5' RACE reads and lists one entry per CDR3 protein. The data contain 550,000 to 700,000 distinct CDR3 sequences, approximately 18% of them singletons. Whole-study findings and limits: CD8+ contracting clones occupied EMRA, while CD4+ ones occupied mainly CM and EM.

The sample comprised PBMCs or a T cell subset sorted from them (not recorded which). The sequence was collected from an adult woman who had mild COVID-19 (a few samples of this study predate the infection). Cell type and time point are not known. The chain uses TRBV7-3 and TRBJ2-5, with no clear D. The CDR3 loop is CASSLKVAQTQYF. CDR3 DNA: TGTGCCAGCAGCTTAAAAGTTGCGCAGACCCAGTACTTC.